This record concerns one T cell receptor beta chain sequence. This record comes from a study of blood T cell repertoires in COVID-19. At the level of the study: The samples span acute and convalescent COVID-19 from the United States, Italy and Spain. T cells, B-cell-depleted T cells, or PBMCs supplied cDNA or gDNA.

In the authors' methods: Reference gene primer amplification yielded estimated nucleated cell counts. The data were produced by immunoSEQ multiplex PCR, yet TCRdb's version contains in-frame clones alone and is incomplete. That table furnishes V, J and clone size, whereas the DNA furnished D and trimming. The sample has over 200,000 clones; 85% to 90% are singletons. Germline V gene sequence: CDR1 LNHDA, CDR2 SQIVND (reference sequence). Trimming pared 3 bases from V and 4 bases from J, leaving 12 bases between. The CDR3 sequence is 14 residues long. The rearrangement uses TRBV19 and TRBJ1-2, with D unresolved. Sequencing was done on a sample of peripheral blood. This clonotype was sampled from a man in his late teens or twenties with active or convalescent COVID-19. CDR3 region: CASSMVGRPYGYTF. In DNA form, the CDR3 reads TGTGCCAGTAGTATGGTGGGCAGGCCCTATGGCTACACCTTC.